These 3 T cell receptor beta chains share one sample of origin, sequenced in a study of T cells in localized non-small cell lung cancer (dated by TCRdb to 2020 to 2021). Library prep was done by the immunoSEQ multiplex PCR assay. The table was pulled from immuneACCESS by TCRdb, which kept in-frame rearrangements only. Such tables lose some clones; where checked, under half of the loss comes from unresolved V genes, and the rest has no known cause. The sample table contains approximately 26,000 clones; only one count was recorded for 82% of them. The ten largest clonotypes hold about 3.8% of the sample. The input for sequencing was peripheral blood, taken before any cancer treatment. These receptor sequences come from a woman aged 40-69 years with stage I lung adenocarcinoma.

J is TRBJ2-2 and V is TRBV5-4, with D possibly being TRBD1 (5 bases). The length of the CDR3 is 14 residues. The germline gives CDR1 SGHNT, CDR2 YYREEE (reference sequence). Trimming removed 0 bases at V and 5 bases at J, with 8 bases between. The CDR3 bases are TGTGCCAGCAGCTTGGAGGGGTATACCGGGGAGCTGTTTTTT. Its translation is CASSLEGYTGELFF.

The rearrangement links TRBV6-6 to TRBJ2-1; D unresolved. The CDR3 loop spans 13 amino acids. Trimming cost V 5 bases and J 0 bases, with 5 bases left between them. Germline V CDR1 and CDR2: MNHNY, SVGAGI (reference sequence). In DNA, the CDR3 is TGTGCCAGCAGTCCCGGCTCCTACAATGAGCAGTTCTTC. The encoded protein is CASSPGSYNEQFF.

V is TRBV13 and J is TRBJ2-7; TRBD2 might be the D (6 bases). Germline CDR1 and CDR2: PRHDT and FYEKMQ (reference sequence). V dropped 4 bases and J dropped 0 bases, with 22 bases sitting between them. The CDR3 is 18 residues long. The CDR3 is CASSSTGWRTGDSYEQYF. The CDR3 DNA is TGTGCCAGCAGCTCGACGGGTTGGCGGACGGGGGACTCCTACGAGCAGTACTTC.